The 14 T cell receptor beta chains in this list originate from one sample, sequenced in a study of CD8 T cells in ankylosing spondylitis. TCRdb ran MiXCR on the 5' RACE reads and lists one entry per CDR3 protein. The table includes about 310,000 distinct CDR3 sequences, more than 20% detected once. The sequenced material came from blood, either unsorted or a sorted T cell fraction (not recorded which). These receptors came from a female donor with ankylosing spondylitis or in good health (not recorded which).

This clonotype was seen ten or more times. V gene TRBV20-1 combines with J gene TRBJ2-1; 14 bases map to TRBD2. The ends lost 4 bases at V and 6 bases at J; junction bases unmatched: 2. There are 14 residues in the CDR3. In germline, CDR1 is DFQATT, CDR2 SNEGSKA (reference sequence). The CDR3 region is CSATGTSGSNEQFF. CDR3 nucleotide sequence: TGCAGTGCTACCGGGACTAGCGGGAGCAATGAGCAGTTCTTC.

The genes are TRBV6-1 and TRBJ2-7; 7 positions agree with TRBD2. The CDR3 spans 15 residues. Germline CDR1 is MNHNS and CDR2 is SASEGT. J was trimmed by 3 bases and V by 9 bases; bases with no gene match: 14. For the CDR3, the DNA is TGTGCCAGTGATTCTGGGGGGGGAAGGCTCTACGAGCAGTACTTC. The encoded protein is CASDSGGGRLYEQYF.

This clonotype was counted between two and nine times. CDR3 protein: CASSSLYSGNTIYF. CDR3 DNA: TGTGCCAGCAGCTCACTGTACTCTGGAAACACCATATATTTT. This sequence joins TRBV5-6 and TRBJ1-3; D uncertain. CDR3 length equals 14 residues. Trimming cost V 3 bases and J 0 bases, with 7 bases left between them. Germline V gene lookup returns CDR1 SGHDT and CDR2 YYEEEE.

The CDR3 reads CASSQAIGRAGSEQFF. Here the CDR3 DNA reads TGCGCCAGCAGCCAGGCTATCGGGAGGGCCGGAAGTGAGCAGTTCTTC. The chain recombines TRBV4-3 with TRBJ2-1; the match to TRBD2 covers 8 bases. Germline loops: CDR1 LGHNA, CDR2 YSLEER. V shed 3 bases, J shed 9 bases, and the junction held 13 bases outside the gene matches. This CDR3 region has 16 residues.

The chain uses TRBV30 and TRBJ1-2; unclear D gene. With 0 bases removed from V and 4 bases from J, the gap between germline ends came to 9 bases. Germline loops: CDR1 GTSNPN, CDR2 SVGIG (reference sequence). This CDR3 has 13 residues. The CDR3 DNA reads TGTGCCTGGAGTGTACTAGGGAGCTATGGCTACACCTTC. Protein: CAWSVLGSYGYTF.

The chain couples TRBV30 to TRBJ1-1; D uncertain. Germline values: CDR1 GTSNPN, CDR2 SVGIG (reference sequence). The V end was cut by 0 bases, the J end by 4 bases, with 15 bases between. CDR3 length: 15 residues. CDR3 in DNA: TGTGCCTGGAGTGTACTCGGGGTACTGGGCACTGAAGCTTTCTTT. Its protein product is CAWSVLGVLGTEAFF.

This clonotype was seen only once. The rearrangement links TRBV18 to TRBJ1-1; no definite D call. V lost 7 bases, J lost 9 bases, and 15 bases lay in between. Germline lookup yields CDR1 KGHSH and CDR2 LQKENI. The CDR3 has 12 amino acids. The CDR3 spells CASLRRASKAFF. CDR3 nucleotide sequence: TGTGCCAGCTTAAGAAGGGCAAGTAAAGCTTTCTTT.

The V call is TRBV12-3 or TRBV12-4, the J call TRBJ2-1; 10 nucleotides agree with TRBD2. V gave up 3 bases and J gave up 7 bases; unmatched junction bases: 3. This CDR3 comprises 14 residues. CDR3 sequence reads: CASSFTSGTNEQFF. The CDR3 DNA reads TGTGCCAGCAGTTTTACTAGCGGGACTAATGAGCAGTTCTTC.

This clonotype was observed a handful of times. The chain combines TRBV5-1 with TRBJ2-7, with 8 bases identical to TRBD2. This CDR3 has 16 residues. From germline, CDR1 is SGHRS and CDR2 YFSETQ. The V segment lost 0 bases and the J segment 4 bases; nucleotides outside the gene matches: 9. The CDR3 coding sequence is TGCGCCAGCAGCTTGGCCACCAAAGCGGGAGTTTACGAGCAGTACTTC. Translation gives CASSLATKAGVYEQYF.

This clonotype was picked up a small number of times. V and J are TRBV12-3 or TRBV12-4 and TRBJ1-5; D is unresolved. The CDR3 is 14 amino acids. Trimming pared 3 bases from V and 4 bases from J, leaving 10 bases between. CDR3 region: CASSLWRMNQPQHF. The CDR3 DNA follows: TGTGCCAGCAGTTTGTGGCGGATGAATCAGCCCCAGCATTTT.

Ten or more counts support this clonotype. The chain uses TRBV7-2 and TRBJ2-1; 8 bases match TRBD2. Trimming at V came to 2 bases and at J to 4 bases, leaving 4 bases not matched to a gene. Germline CDR1 and CDR2: SGHTA and FQGNSA. The CDR3 contains 15 residues. Here the CDR3 reads CASSLLSGSYNEQFF. The DNA for the CDR3 is TGTGCCAGCAGCTTACTGAGCGGGAGTTACAATGAGCAGTTCTTC.

This clonotype was counted a few times. This chain links TRBV6-2 or TRBV6-3 with TRBJ1-1, with D perhaps TRBD1 (5 bases). V lost 5 bases and J lost 1, with 11 bases in between. The CDR3 sequence is 14 residues long. Germline CDR1 MNHEY, CDR2 SVGEGT. The CDR3, as DNA: TGTGCCAGCAGTCGAGGCGGGGGGAACACTGAAGCTTTCTTT. Protein product: CASSRGGGNTEAFF.

The chain links TRBV6-4 to TRBJ2-2, with D tentatively TRBD2 (5 bases). Germline values: CDR1 MRHNA, CDR2 SNTAGT. CDR3 size: 18 residues. Trimming took 10 bases from V and 0 from J, leaving 24 bases between them. CDR3 protein: CAKPRCTSRYPNTGELFF. The DNA of the CDR3 is TGTGCCAAACCCAGGTGCACTAGTAGATATCCGAACACCGGGGAGCTGTTTTTT.

This clonotype was picked up many times. The chain recombines TRBV20-1 with TRBJ2-4; perhaps TRBD2 as D (5 bases). Germline V gene data show CDR1 as DFQATT and CDR2 as SNEGSKA (reference sequence). Trimming removed 0 bases from V and 9 bases from J, with 18 bases in between. There are 15 residues in the CDR3. The CDR3 protein is CSARDPGQIGVIQYF. For the CDR3, the DNA is TGCAGTGCTAGAGACCCCGGCCAGATCGGGGTCATTCAGTACTTC.